In its sample, the clone carrying this T cell receptor (beta chain) was seen once. The sample belongs to a study of T cells in Graves' hyperthyroidism and ophthalmopathy. V was trimmed by 9 bases and J by 2 bases, leaving 13 bases between them. This CDR3 has 13 amino acids. RNA transcripts yielded amplified TCR beta CDR3 regions. TCR CDR3 underwent first-round RT-PCR with the HTBI primer set. TCRdb processed the multiplex PCR reads anew with MiXCR; each CDR3 protein has one entry. The sample includes roughly 560,000 distinct CDR3 sequences, over 12% of them seen just once. This chain joins TRBV12-3 or TRBV12-4 and TRBJ1-1; possibly TRBD1 for D (5 bases). The sequence derives from a woman between 40 and 55 years old with Graves' ophthalmopathy. The sample was blood. The CDR3 here is CASRGSPNTEAFF. The CDR3 coding sequence is TGTGCCAGTAGGGGCTCCCCTAACACTGAAGCTTTCTTT.